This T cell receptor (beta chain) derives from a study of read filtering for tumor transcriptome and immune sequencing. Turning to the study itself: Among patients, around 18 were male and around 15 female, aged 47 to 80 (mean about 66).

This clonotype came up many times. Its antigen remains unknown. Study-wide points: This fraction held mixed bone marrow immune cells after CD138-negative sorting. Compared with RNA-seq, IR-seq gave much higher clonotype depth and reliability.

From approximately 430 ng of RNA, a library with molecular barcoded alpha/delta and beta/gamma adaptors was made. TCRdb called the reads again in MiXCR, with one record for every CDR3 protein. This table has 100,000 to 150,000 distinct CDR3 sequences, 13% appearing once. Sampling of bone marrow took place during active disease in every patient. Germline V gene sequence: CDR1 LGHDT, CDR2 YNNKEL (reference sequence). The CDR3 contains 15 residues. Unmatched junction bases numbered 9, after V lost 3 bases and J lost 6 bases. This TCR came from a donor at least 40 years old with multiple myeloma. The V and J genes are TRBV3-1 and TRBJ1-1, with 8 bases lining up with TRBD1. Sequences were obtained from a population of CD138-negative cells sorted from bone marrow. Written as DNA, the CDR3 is TGTGCCAGCAGCCAGGCCGGACAGGGTATCGCTGAAGCTTTCTTT. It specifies CASSQAGQGIAEAFF.